A selection of T cell receptor beta chains follows, all from one sample in a study of T cell changes during pregnancy in multiple sclerosis. Sequenced by immunoSEQ multiplex PCR; TCRdb stores in-frame clones only, minus some. This sample has about 38,000 clones, with around nine tenths found just once. The source was CD4+ T cells from peripheral blood mononuclear cells, collected after pregnancy. These receptors were taken from a female donor in good health, enrolled as a control in a pregnancy study. CDR3s include the opening cysteine and the closing phenylalanine or tryptophan. D genes are given only for firm matches. Size tells how often a clone was seen (once, few, many) or the class of an expanded clone, and some rows leave it out.

CDR3 length	D gene	V gene	J gene	clone size	CDR3 DNA	CDR3 protein
15	TRBD1	TRBV5-6	TRBJ1-5	-	TGTGCCAGCAGCCGTCGGACAGGGGCTGATCAGCCCCAGCATTTT	CASSRRTGADQPQHF
21	TRBD2	TRBV18	TRBJ2-1	-	TGTGCCAGCTCACCACCAGCGTGGGCAGAGGAACTAGCGGGAGGCCGTGGGGAGCAGTTCTTC	CASSPPAWAEELAGGRGEQFF
15	-	TRBV30	TRBJ2-1	-	TGTGCCTGGAGCCCAGGGGCTAGGTCCTACAATGAGCAGTTCTTC	CAWSPGARSYNEQFF
13	-	TRBV5-1	TRBJ2-2	-	TGCGCCAGCAGCACATCGAACACCGGGGAGCTGTTTTTT	CASSTSNTGELFF
15	TRBD2	TRBV19	TRBJ2-3	-	TGTGCCAGTACTGGGCGGGGGGAAAGCACAGATACGCAGTATTTT	CASTGRGESTDTQYF
15	TRBD1	TRBV11-3	TRBJ2-2	-	TGTGCCAGCAGCTTTGAGGACAGGGTGAGCGGGGAGCTGTTTTTT	CASSFEDRVSGELFF
13	-	TRBV5-1	TRBJ2-7	-	TGCGCCAGCAGCGGGGGACTTGGCCTCGAGCAGTACTTC	CASSGGLGLEQYF
15	-	TRBV6-5	TRBJ1-5	once	TGTGCCAGCAGTTACTCGCCTAATAGCAATCAGCCCCAGCATTTT	CASSYSPNSNQPQHF
15	TRBD2	TRBV9	TRBJ2-2	-	TGTGCCAGCAGCGTAGATAGCGGGTCCACCGGGGAGCTGTTTTTT	CASSVDSGSTGELFF
18	-	TRBV4-1	TRBJ1-1	-	TGCGCCAGCAGCCAAGCTCGGGGGGCGAGGGTAGCACGGACTGAAGCTTTCTTT	CASSQARGARVARTEAFF
13	-	TRBV10-2	TRBJ1-1	-	TGCGCCAGCATTCGGGATCCGAACACTGAAGCTTTCTTT	CASIRDPNTEAFF
15	-	TRBV18	TRBJ1-6	once	TGTGCCAGCTCACCCCCCCTCGCAGGGAATTCACCCCTCCACTTT	CASSPPLAGNSPLHF
14	-	TRBV7-2	TRBJ1-2	-	TGTGCCAGCAGCGCCCGACAGCGGGAAGGGGGCTACACCTTC	CASSARQREGGYTF
16	-	TRBV9	TRBJ2-1	-	TGTGCCAGCAGCGTAGAGGGGGTCGGATCCTACAATGAGCAGTTCTTC	CASSVEGVGSYNEQFF
15	TRBD1	TRBV5-1	TRBJ2-7	once	TGCGCCAGCAGCTTGTCCGGGACAGGGTATCTCGAGCAGTACTTC	CASSLSGTGYLEQYF
11	-	TRBV20-1	TRBJ2-7	-	TGCAGTGCTGTCACGGGCTACGAGCAGTACTTC	CSAVTGYEQYF
15	-	TRBV7-8	TRBJ1-3	-	TGTGCCAGCAGCTTTCCAGGGAACTCTGGAAACACCATATATTTT	CASSFPGNSGNTIYF
13	TRBD1	TRBV14	TRBJ1-2	once	TGTGCCAGCAGCCACCGGACAGGCTATGGCTACACCTTC	CASSHRTGYGYTF
14	-	TRBV5-4	TRBJ1-3	-	TGTGCCAGCAGTAATGCGGGCTCTGGAAACACCATATATTTT	CASSNAGSGNTIYF
15	TRBD1	TRBV4-3	TRBJ2-1	-	TGCGCCAGCAGCTTAGACGGGACAGGGGACAATGAGCAGTTCTTC	CASSLDGTGDNEQFF
13	-	TRBV10-1	TRBJ2-1	-	TGCGCCAGCAGTGAGTTAGAGAGGGGGAGGCAGTTCTTC	CASSELERGRQFF
15	TRBD1	TRBV29-1	TRBJ1-3	-	TGCAGCGTTGGTGATGGGACAGGGTCCGGAAACACCATATATTTT	CSVGDGTGSGNTIYF
15	TRBD1	TRBV7-9	TRBJ1-1	-	TGTGCCAGCAGCCCCGCAGGGGGCCTGAACACTGAAGCTTTCTTT	CASSPAGGLNTEAFF
15	TRBD2	TRBV19	TRBJ2-7	-	TGTGCCAGTAGCCAGACTAGCCACCCCTCCTACGAGCAGTACTTC	CASSQTSHPSYEQYF
13	TRBD1	TRBV30	TRBJ2-7	-	TGTGCCTGGGATCGGACAGGGATCTACGAGCAGTACTTC	CAWDRTGIYEQYF
14	-	TRBV18	TRBJ2-1	-	TGTGCCAGCTCACCACCTACAGTTTACAATGAGCAGTTCTTC	CASSPPTVYNEQFF
15	-	TRBV23-1	TRBJ1-2	-	TGCGCCAGCCCCTTTAAGGGCGGACAGACCTATGGCTACACCTTC	CASPFKGGQTYGYTF
16	TRBD2	TRBV5-1	TRBJ2-7	-	TGCGCCAGCAGCTTGGCTAGCGGGGGGGGCTCCTACGAGCAGTACTTC	CASSLASGGGSYEQYF
12	-	TRBV28	TRBJ1-2	-	TGTGCCAGCAGTTTACAGGCTTATGGCTACACCTTC	CASSLQAYGYTF
15	TRBD1	TRBV5-1	TRBJ1-1	-	TGCGCCAGCAGCCCTGACAGGGGAATTACCACTGAAGCTTTCTTT	CASSPDRGITTEAFF
15	TRBD2	TRBV27	TRBJ2-3	-	TGTGCCAGCAGATTAGCGGGAGTGGGCGGGGATACGCAGTATTTT	CASRLAGVGGDTQYF
13	-	TRBV19	TRBJ1-1	-	TGTGCCAGTAGTACAGGGTACGGCACTGAAGCTTTCTTT	CASSTGYGTEAFF
15	-	TRBV10-1	TRBJ1-1	-	TGCGCCAGCAGTGATCGAAGGGGTGGGGACACTGAAGCTTTCTTT	CASSDRRGGDTEAFF
13	-	TRBV30	TRBJ1-2	-	TGTGCCTGGAAGGCGGGGGCAGACTATGGCTACACCTTC	CAWKAGADYGYTF
15	-	TRBV30	TRBJ2-7	-	TGTGCCTGGAGTCGGCAGGCAGGTGGCCCCTACGAGCAGTACTTC	CAWSRQAGGPYEQYF
16	-	TRBV11-2	TRBJ1-1	-	TGTGCCAGCAGCCTAGGCCCTAGAGGAATGAACACTGAAGCTTTCTTT	CASSLGPRGMNTEAFF